The 12 T cell receptor beta chains given below trace back to one sample, sequenced in a study of blood T cell repertoires in COVID-19. Sequencing was performed with immunoSEQ multiplex PCR; in TCRdb, only in-frame clones are kept and a portion is missing. The data show under 250,000 clones, with about 87% seen just once and about 5.9% held by the top ten. The sequencing sample was made of peripheral blood. These receptors all come from a woman aged 25 to 39 with COVID-19, enrolled during active disease.

The chain is built from TRBV5-1 and TRBJ2-2; D perhaps matches TRBD1 (5 bases). Germline values: CDR1 SGHRS, CDR2 YFSETQ. The CDR3 totals 16 residues. V lost 2 bases and J lost 2, with 13 bases in between. The CDR3 is CASSLKTGVNTGELFF. CDR3 nucleotides: TGCGCCAGCAGCTTAAAAACAGGAGTTAACACCGGGGAGCTGTTTTTT.

This clone was detected only once. This sequence joins TRBV19 and TRBJ2-5, with 7 bases identical to TRBD2. The germline V gene has CDR1 LNHDA and CDR2 SQIVND (reference sequence). Trimming at V came to 7 bases and at J to 3 bases, leaving 8 bases not matched to a gene. The CDR3 contains 14 residues. In nucleotides, the CDR3 is TGTGCCAGTACCCCCCGGGGAGGGGAAGAGACCCAGTACTTC. Its translation: CASTPRGGEETQYF.

CDR3 DNA: TGTGCCAGCAGCCTCACGAGCGACCCGGGAGGCTCCTACGAGCAGTACGTC. Translating it yields CASSLTSDPGGSYEQYV. This rearrangement joins TRBV7-9 to TRBJ2-7; 7 bases line up with TRBD2. CDR1 and CDR2 (germline): SEHNR, FQNEAQ (reference sequence). The CDR3 spans 17 residues. The J segment lost 0 bases and the V segment lost 5 bases, leaving 13 bases of the junction unmatched.

The genes are TRBV5-1 and TRBJ2-3; D not certain. CDR1 SGHRS and CDR2 YFSETQ come from the germline V gene. The CDR3 contains 12 residues. The ends were cut back, 3 bases at V and 4 bases at J, with 6 bases in the middle. CDR3 coding DNA: TGCGCCAGCAGCTCGTTTGCAGATACGCAGTATTTT. Protein sequence: CASSSFADTQYF.

This clone was seen only a few times. The CDR3 here is CSVEGQGYGYTF. The CDR3 bases are TGCAGCGTTGAGGGACAGGGTTACGGCTACACCTTC. The V gene is TRBV29-1, the J gene TRBJ1-2, with 9 positions matching TRBD1. The CDR3 extends over 12 amino acids. Trimming cost V 3 bases and J 8 bases; bases outside gene matches: 4. CDR1 and CDR2 from the germline V gene are SQVTM and ANQGSEA. Full variable domain (missing parts from reference TRBV29-1 and TRBJ1-2): SAVISQKPSRDICQRGTSLTIQCQVDSQVTMMFWYRQQPGQSLTLIATANQGSEATYESGFVIDKFPISRPNLTFSTLTVSNMSPEDSSIYLCSVEGQGYGYTFGSGTRLTVV.

This clone was observed many times. The chain couples TRBV6-5 to TRBJ2-7; D possibly corresponds to TRBD1 (5 bases). The V end was cut by 0 bases, the J end by 12 bases, with 21 bases between. Germline V gene sequence: CDR1 MNHEY, CDR2 SVGAGI. The CDR3 has 15 residues. The CDR3 here is CASSYSNGGEGVTYF. CDR3 DNA: TGTGCCAGCAGTTACTCGAATGGTGGCGAAGGGGTTACGTACTTC.

The chain couples TRBV5-1 to TRBJ1-2; TRBD1 matches 7 bases. The germline gives CDR1 SGHRS, CDR2 YFSETQ. Germline trimming cut 0 bases from V and 4 bases from J; bases unmatched to any gene: 6. There are 15 residues in the CDR3. The CDR3 region is CASSLDLRDSYGYTF. DNA of the CDR3: TGCGCCAGCAGCTTGGACCTCCGGGACAGCTATGGCTACACCTTC.

The J gene is TRBJ2-5, the V gene TRBV5-1; TRBD1 agrees at 7 bases. V was pared by 8 bases and J by 5 bases, with 6 bases of the junction left unmatched. From germline, CDR1 is SGHRS and CDR2 YFSETQ. This CDR3 spans 12 amino acids. The CDR3 DNA sequence: TGCGCCAGTTCGACAGGGATGGAGACCCAGTACTTC. It is translated as CASSTGMETQYF. Full variable domain (remainder filled in from reference TRBV5-1 and TRBJ2-5): KAGVTQTPRYLIKTRGQQVTLSCSPISGHRSVSWYQQTPGQGLQFLFEYFSETQRNKGNFPGRFSGRQFSNSRSEMNVSTLELGDSALYLCASSTGMETQYFGPGTRLLVL.

With regard to this clone: This sample also contains other DNA sequences that code for the same CDR3. The V and J genes are TRBV27 and TRBJ1-5; D is undetermined. Germline assignment: CDR1 MNHEY and CDR2 SMNVEV (reference sequence). V lost 0 bases and J 4 bases, leaving 13 bases between the germline ends. The CDR3 has 16 residues. CDR3 bases: TGTGCCAGCAGTTTATCCGGCCAAGGCGGGAATCAGCCCCAGCATTTT. Translating gives CASSLSGQGGNQPQHF.

In DNA, the CDR3 is TGCGCCAGCAGCCAAGAGGGGGGGGATGCCTACGAGCAGTACTTC. It translates to CASSQEGGDAYEQYF. The rearrangement joins TRBV4-3 to TRBJ2-7; 7 bases are a match to TRBD2. The CDR3 length is 15 residues. Germline V gene lookup returns CDR1 LGHNA and CDR2 YSLEER. V trimming: 0 bases; J trimming: 2 bases; junction bases outside the gene matches: 4.

The chain links TRBV5-1 to TRBJ2-2, with 14 nucleotides matching TRBD2. Germline V gene data show CDR1 as SGHRS and CDR2 as YFSETQ. The CDR3 consists of 16 residues. Losses at the gene ends were 4 bases for V and 5 bases for J; bases not matched to a gene: 4. The DNA for the CDR3 is TGCGCCAGCAGCCCCCGGACTAGCGGGGGGACCGGGGAGCTGTTTTTT. It specifies CASSPRTSGGTGELFF.

The chain joins TRBV7-9 to TRBJ1-2; unclear D gene. Germline loops: CDR1 SEHNR, CDR2 FQNEAQ (reference sequence). This CDR3 region has 19 residues. V was shortened by 5 bases and J by 5 bases, with 30 bases between the two germline ends. CDR3 sequence: CASSRRSGRINRHIYGYTF. The CDR3 nucleotides are TGTGCCAGCAGCCGGAGAAGCGGACGGATAAACCGCCACATATATGGCTACACCTTC.